The 19 T cell receptor beta chains presented below share a single source sample, sequenced in a study of molecular identifiers for immune sequencing clone quantification. Using its own MiXCR run on the PCR reads, TCRdb lists one record per CDR3 protein. The sample lists about 630,000 distinct CDR3 sequences, about 25% occurring once. Sequencing was carried out using naive CD8+ T cells from blood, with Jurkat cell RNA spiked in. The subset denotes: FACS-sorted CD8+CD4-CCR7+CD45RA+ naive T cells. All receptors derive from a human donor in good health. Some libraries in this study had Jurkat cell RNA spiked in.

Turning to this clonotype: Given a much more abundant clone one base away, this may be a read error. V is TRBV29-1 and J is TRBJ2-1; TRBD2 matches 11 bases. This CDR3 is built from 15 residues. Looked up from germline, CDR1 is SQVTM and CDR2 is ANQGSEA. The CDR3: CSVLGLAENYNEQLF. CDR3 DNA sequence: TGCAGCGTCCTGGGACTAGCGGAGAACTACAATGAGCAGCTCTTC.

Many counts were recorded for this clonotype. V is TRBV2 and J is TRBJ1-2; no clear D gene. Germline V gives CDR1 SNHLY, CDR2 FYNNEI. V shed 1 base and J shed 3 bases, with 9 bases lying between them. The CDR3 loop spans 14 amino acids. CDR3 sequence: CASSEVGQYYGYTF. In DNA form, the CDR3 reads TGTGCCAGCAGTGAAGTTGGGCAGTACTATGGCTACACCTTC.

The chain joins TRBV6-5 to TRBJ1-6; 7 bases are shared with TRBD1. The CDR3 consists of 15 residues. In germline, CDR1 is MNHEY, CDR2 SVGAGI. V lost 0 bases and J lost 10; bases outside the gene matches: 6. The CDR3 sequence is CASSYSAGGVSPLHF. In DNA form, the CDR3 reads TGTGCCAGCAGTTACTCGGCAGGGGGTGTATCACCCCTCCACTTT.

This clonotype has a handful of counts. The V call is TRBV30, the J call TRBJ2-7; the match to TRBD1 covers 9 bases. Germline-derived CDR1 and CDR2 are GTSNPN and SVGIG (reference sequence). CDR3 length: 15 residues. V shed 0 bases, J shed 6 bases, and the junction held 9 bases outside the gene matches. The CDR3 nucleotides are TGTGCCTGGAGTGTAAAGGGACAGGGCCTGGCCGAGCAGTACTTC. It encodes CAWSVKGQGLAEQYF.

In the case of this clonotype: This may stem from a read error, because a much larger clone lies one nucleotide away. This chain connects TRBV24-1 to TRBJ2-3, with 8 bases fitting TRBD2. CDR3 length: 14 residues. Germline V lookup: CDR1 KGHDR, CDR2 SFDVKD. The CDR3 sequence: CATGGGTRADTQCF. CDR3 coding DNA: TGTGCCACCGGCGGAGGGACTAGGGCAGATACGCAGTGTTTT.

This clonotype was detected only a few times. This rearrangement joins TRBV27 to TRBJ2-3, with 10 bases lining up with TRBD2. CDR3 size: 16 residues. The germline CDR1 and CDR2 sequences are MNHEY and SMNVEV (reference sequence). V shed 5 bases and J 6 bases; nucleotides not matched to a gene: 11. CDR3 DNA sequence: TGTGCCAGCAGTCTGGGGCTAGCGGGAGTCGAGGATACGCAGTATTTT. Encoded protein: CASSLGLAGVEDTQYF.

This clonotype was detected a few times. V gene TRBV20-1 combines with J gene TRBJ2-7, with a possible D match to TRBD2 (6 bases). The CDR3 has 16 amino acids. V was pared by 0 bases and J by 5 bases, with 20 bases between. CDR1 and CDR2 (germline): DFQATT, SNEGSKA (reference sequence). CDR3 sequence (DNA): TGCAGTGCTAGAGATGGGGGGATTGGGGTTGGTAACGAGCAGTACTTC. This gives the protein CSARDGGIGVGNEQYF.

This clonotype was observed at least ten times. This sequence joins TRBV7-9 and TRBJ2-4, with a tentative D call TRBD2 (5 bases). V was trimmed by 7 bases and J by 8 bases, leaving 12 bases between them. The length of the CDR3 is 12 residues. CDR1 and CDR2 from the germline V gene are SEHNR and FQNEAQ (reference sequence). The chain's CDR3 is CASNPWGDIQYF. The CDR3 nucleotides are TGTGCCAGCAACCCTTGGGGAGACATTCAGTACTTC. The full variable domain, with the rest looked up from reference TRBV7-9 and TRBJ2-4, is DTGVSQNPRHKITKRGQNVTFRCDPISEHNRLYWYRQTLGQGPEFLTYFQNEAQLEKSRLLSDRFSAERPKGSFSTLEIQRTEQGDSAMYLCASNPWGDIQYFGAGTRLSVL.

This clonotype was seen ten or more times. The chain combines TRBV5-5 with TRBJ1-1, with TRBD1 matching 8 bases. Germline V gene lookup returns CDR1 SGHKS and CDR2 YYEKEE (reference sequence). This CDR3 has 14 residues. The V gene end was trimmed by 1 base and the J gene end by 5 bases; junction bases not matched to a gene: 4. CDR3 sequence (DNA): TGTGCCAGCAGCTTGTCAGGGGGCTATACTGAAGCTTTCTTT. Its translation is CASSLSGGYTEAFF.

This clonotype was observed many times. The chain couples TRBV20-1 to TRBJ1-4; 7 bases map to TRBD1. The CDR3 runs to 14 residues. Unmatched junction bases numbered 8, after V lost 5 bases and J lost 5 bases. The germline CDR1 and CDR2 sequences are DFQATT and SNEGSKA (reference sequence). The CDR3 reads CSAYPGQRNEKLFF. CDR3 bases: TGCAGTGCTTACCCGGGACAGAGAAATGAAAAACTGTTTTTT.

This clonotype was counted many times. This chain links TRBV5-4 with TRBJ2-3, with D possibly TRBD2 on 7 matching bases. From germline, CDR1 is SGHNT and CDR2 YYREEE (reference sequence). The V and J ends lost 0 bases and 5 bases respectively, with 16 bases between them. The CDR3 spans 16 residues. CDR3 loop: CASSLVVSGGGDTQYF. In DNA form, the CDR3 reads TGTGCCAGCAGCTTGGTGGTTTCGGGGGGCGGAGATACGCAGTATTTT.

As regards this clonotype: Being one base from a much bigger clone, this may be a read error. This sequence joins TRBV28 and TRBJ2-2, with 11 bases matching TRBD1. Germline V lookup: CDR1 MDHEN, CDR2 SYDVKM. The CDR3 runs to 17 residues. As DNA, the CDR3 is TGTGCCAGCAGTCTTCTAGGACAGGGGGCGCTCACCGGGGAGCTGTCTTTT. Translating it yields CASSLLGQGALTGELSF.

Concerning this clonotype itself: A clone one base away is much larger, so this may be a read error. V and J are TRBV6-2 or TRBV6-3 and TRBJ2-5; unclear D gene. Germline V gene sequence: CDR1 MNHEY, CDR2 SVGEGT. The CDR3 covers 15 residues. V lost 6 bases to trimming and J lost 1 base, with 15 bases between them. The CDR3 protein is CASSFLDPFQETQYF. DNA of the CDR3: TGTGCCAGCAGCTTTCTCGACCCCTTCCAAGAGACCCAGTACTTC.

The V call is TRBV7-9, the J call TRBJ1-2; TRBD1 is a possible D gene (6 bases). Trimming took off 1 base at V and 8 bases at J, with 11 bases between the two ends. The CDR3 length is 13 residues. CDR1 is SEHNR, CDR2 FQNEAQ, per germline (reference sequence). The CDR3: CASSLGQAIGYTF. The CDR3 nucleotides are TGTGCCAGCAGCTTAGGACAGGCAATAGGCTACACCTTC.

This clonotype occurred many times. The V call is TRBV7-9, the J call TRBJ2-7; perhaps TRBD2 as D (5 bases). The CDR3 spans 13 residues. The V gene lost 6 bases and the J gene lost 7 bases, with 16 bases spanning the gap. CDR1 is SEHNR and CDR2 is FQNEAQ in the germline V gene (reference sequence). The CDR3 nucleotides are TGTGCCAGCAGTCCTGCCTACGGGGAGGAGCAGTACTTC. It encodes CASSPAYGEEQYF. Together with reference TRBV7-9 and TRBJ2-7, the CDR3 gives the full variable domain: DTGVSQNPRHKITKRGQNVTFRCDPISEHNRLYWYRQTLGQGPEFLTYFQNEAQLEKSRLLSDRFSAERPKGSFSTLEIQRTEQGDSAMYLCASSPAYGEEQYFGPGTRLTVT.

This clonotype was picked up many times. This rearrangement joins TRBV14 to TRBJ2-7; 10 bases agree with TRBD1. This CDR3 is built from 16 residues. Trimming took 0 bases from V and 3 from J; bases not matched to a gene: 5. Germline-derived CDR1 and CDR2 are SGHDN and FVKESK. CDR3 DNA: TGTGCCAGCAGCCAAGAACCGGGACAGGGGTACTACGAGCAGTACTTC. Amino acids: CASSQEPGQGYYEQYF.

V gene TRBV18 combines with J gene TRBJ2-6; tentatively, D is TRBD1 (5 bases). This CDR3 contains 16 residues. Trimming cost V 3 bases and J 4 bases, with 13 bases left between them. The germline V gene encodes CDR1 KGHSH and CDR2 LQKENI. CDR3: CASSPQSGKGANVLTF. The DNA of the CDR3 is TGTGCCAGCTCACCGCAGTCAGGGAAGGGGGCCAACGTCCTGACTTTC.

The genes are TRBV7-9 and TRBJ2-5; a possible D gene is TRBD2 (6 bases). The V end was cut by 0 bases, the J end by 5 bases, with 10 bases between. Germline V CDR1 and CDR2: SEHNR, FQNEAQ (reference sequence). This CDR3 has 14 amino acids. CDR3 amino acids: CASSLAREVETQYF. DNA for the CDR3: TGTGCCAGCAGCTTAGCGAGGGAGGTCGAGACCCAGTACTTC.

This clonotype has at least ten counts. The chain is built from TRBV4-1 and TRBJ2-7; the D is unclear. Trimming took 0 bases from V and 0 from J, leaving 18 bases between them. This CDR3 has 18 residues. CDR1 MGHRA and CDR2 YSYEKL come from the germline V gene. CDR3 sequence reads: CASSQDLSLWPSSYEQYF. CDR3 nucleotides: TGCGCCAGCAGCCAAGATCTCTCACTTTGGCCCAGCTCCTACGAGCAGTACTTC.